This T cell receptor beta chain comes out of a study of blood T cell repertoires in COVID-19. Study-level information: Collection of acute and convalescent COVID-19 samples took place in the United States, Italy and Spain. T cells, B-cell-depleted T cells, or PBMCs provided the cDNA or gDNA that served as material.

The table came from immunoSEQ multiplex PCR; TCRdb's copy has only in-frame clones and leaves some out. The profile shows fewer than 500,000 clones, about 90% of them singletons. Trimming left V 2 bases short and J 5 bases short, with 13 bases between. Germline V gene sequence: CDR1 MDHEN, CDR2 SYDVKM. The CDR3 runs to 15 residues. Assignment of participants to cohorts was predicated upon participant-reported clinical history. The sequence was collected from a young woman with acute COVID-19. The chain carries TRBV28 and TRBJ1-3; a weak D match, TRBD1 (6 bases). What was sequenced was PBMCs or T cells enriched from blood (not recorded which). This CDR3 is CASSLTATGRNTIYF. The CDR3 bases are TGTGCCAGCAGTTTAACGGCGACAGGACGAAACACCATATATTTT.